This T cell receptor (beta chain) was recovered during a study of blood T cell repertoires in COVID-19. Study-wide context: Samples taken during acute and convalescent COVID-19 were collected in the United States, Italy and Spain. The cDNA or gDNA used as material had been derived from T cells, B-cell-depleted T cells, or PBMCs.

As originally analysed: Amplification from reference gene primers served as the basis for estimated nucleated cell counts. This table comes from immunoSEQ multiplex PCR, and its TCRdb copy is limited to in-frame clones, with some not included. From that table come the V and J calls and clone size; the DNA was used to work out D and trimming. Of 310,000 or so clones listed, 85% to 90% are singletons. Input material: peripheral blood. The clonotype originates from a woman in her 50s with active or convalescent COVID-19.

CDR3 residues: CASSEFAGGFNTEAFF. The CDR3 bases are TGTGCCAGCAGTGAGTTCGCAGGGGGATTCAACACTGAAGCTTTCTTT. This chain links TRBV25-1 with TRBJ1-1, with 7 bases identical to TRBD1. Germline CDR1 MGHDK, CDR2 SYGVNS. This CDR3 region has 16 residues. The V and J ends lost 3 bases and 2 bases, in that order; junction bases with no gene match: 9.